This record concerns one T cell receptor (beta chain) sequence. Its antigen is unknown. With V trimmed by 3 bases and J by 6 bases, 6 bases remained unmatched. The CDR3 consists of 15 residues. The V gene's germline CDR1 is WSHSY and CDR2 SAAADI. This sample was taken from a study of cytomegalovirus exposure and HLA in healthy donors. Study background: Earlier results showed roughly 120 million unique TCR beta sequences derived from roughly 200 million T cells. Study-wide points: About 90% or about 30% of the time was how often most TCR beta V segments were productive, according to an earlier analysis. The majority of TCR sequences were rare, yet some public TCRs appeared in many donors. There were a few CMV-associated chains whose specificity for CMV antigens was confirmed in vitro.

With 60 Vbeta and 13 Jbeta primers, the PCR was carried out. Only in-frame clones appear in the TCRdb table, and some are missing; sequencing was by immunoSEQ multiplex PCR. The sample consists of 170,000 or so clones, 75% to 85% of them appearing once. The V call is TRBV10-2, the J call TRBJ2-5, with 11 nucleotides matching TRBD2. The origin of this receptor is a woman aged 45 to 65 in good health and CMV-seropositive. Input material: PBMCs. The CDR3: CASSETSGGGQTQYF. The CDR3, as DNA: TGCGCCAGCAGTGAAACTAGCGGGGGCGGTCAGACCCAGTACTTC.